The T cell receptor (beta chain) under discussion was sequenced for a study of blood T cell repertoires in COVID-19. The assay was immunoSEQ multiplex PCR, and TCRdb's table has in-frame clones only and misses some. Here the sample spans 120,000 to 150,000 clones, about four fifths being singletons. The CDR3 sequence is 14 residues long. Germline CDR1 MDHEN, CDR2 SYDVKM. The chain links TRBV28 to TRBJ2-2; possibly TRBD1 for D (6 bases). The sequenced sample consisted of peripheral blood. This TCR came from a human donor in a cohort sampled during active COVID-19. CDR3 amino acids: CASLGARDTGELFF. The CDR3 DNA reads as TGTGCAAGTTTGGGGGCTAGGGACACCGGGGAGCTGTTTTTT. Using reference TRBV28 and TRBJ2-2 for the parts outside the CDR3, the full variable domain is DVKVTQSSRYLVKRTGEKVFLECVQDMDHENMFWYRQDPGLGLRLIYFSYDVKMKEKGDIPEGYSVSREKKERFSLILESASTNQTSMYLCASLGARDTGELFFGEGSRLTVL.